The TCR beta chain described here comes from a study of blood T cell repertoires in COVID-19. Germline V gene sequence: CDR1 SGHTA, CDR2 FQGTGA. V trimming: 0 bases; J trimming: 8 bases; junction bases outside the gene matches: 5. This CDR3 spans 14 amino acids. Original handling: Reference gene primer amplification gave estimated nucleated cell counts. The table came from immunoSEQ multiplex PCR; TCRdb's copy has only in-frame clones and leaves some out. Clone size and the V and J calls come from that table; the DNA yielded D and trimming. The sample holds some 400,000 clones; around 87% are singletons and the top ten take under 3%.

This chain joins TRBV7-3 and TRBJ1-1; 8 bases agree with TRBD1. The sample comprised peripheral blood. This TCR derives from a woman aged 60-70 years with COVID-19, enrolled during active disease. The CDR3 here is CASSLTSGGREAFF. DNA of the CDR3: TGTGCCAGCAGCTTAACGTCAGGGGGCCGGGAAGCTTTCTTT.